The clone carrying this T cell receptor (beta chain) was detected ten times or more. TCR beta CDR3 regions were amplified from RNA. HTBI primers were the set used in a first-round RT-PCR of the TCR CDR3. MiXCR, applied by TCRdb to the multiplex PCR reads, yields one record per CDR3 protein. The sample yields roughly 300,000 distinct CDR3 sequences, approximately 15% seen once. This entry is derived from a study of T cells in Graves' hyperthyroidism and ophthalmopathy. The V gene's germline CDR1 is MNHNS and CDR2 SASEGT. Trimming removed 8 bases at V and 0 bases at J, with 26 bases between. The CDR3 has 18 amino acids.

The material sequenced was blood. The sequence derives from a woman in her thirties with Graves' hyperthyroidism. This chain connects TRBV6-1 to TRBJ2-7, with D perhaps TRBD1 or TRBD2 (5 bases each). In DNA, the CDR3 is TGTGCCAGCGCCGCCGGGGCCTACCGGGCCTCAAGCTCCTACGAGCAGTACTTC. It yields the protein CASAAGAYRASSSYEQYF.